These 26 T cell receptor beta chains were all obtained from the same sample, sequenced in a study of shared clonotypes between healthy human individuals. Sequenced by immunoSEQ multiplex PCR; TCRdb stores in-frame clones only, minus some. The table has a few million clones, 95% seen once. Material for sequencing was naive CD4+ T cells sorted from blood. Stated subset: CD45RA+ positively selected. These receptors were collected from a young man in good health.

The chain couples TRBV18 to TRBJ1-5; D not resolved. Trimming removed 6 bases at V and 5 bases at J, with 14 bases between. The germline gives CDR1 KGHSH, CDR2 LQKENI. The CDR3 sequence is 14 residues long. The CDR3 coding sequence is TGTGCCAGCTCGATTACTGTCTTGGATCAGCCCCAGCATTTT. This gives the protein CASSITVLDQPQHF. Looking up the rest from reference TRBV18 and TRBJ1-5 gives the full variable domain: NAGVMQNPRHLVRRRGQEARLRCSPMKGHSHVYWYRQLPEEGLKFMVYLQKENIIDESGMPKERFSAEFPKEGPSILRIQQVVRGDSAAYFCASSITVLDQPQHFGDGTRLSIL.

This chain joins TRBV27 and TRBJ2-5, with a weak D call TRBD2 (6 bases). Germline assignment: CDR1 MNHEY and CDR2 SMNVEV (reference sequence). The CDR3 has 13 amino acids. The germline V and J ends were trimmed by 3 bases and 5 bases, with 10 bases remaining between them. In DNA, the CDR3 is TGTGCCAGCAGTTTCGGGGGAATGGAGACCCAGTACTTC. Its protein product is CASSFGGMETQYF.

V gene TRBV14 combines with J gene TRBJ1-1; weak D call: TRBD1 (5 bases). Looked up from germline, CDR1 is SGHDN and CDR2 is FVKESK. There are 17 residues in the CDR3. V was pared by 2 bases and J by 4 bases, with 20 bases between. The CDR3 DNA is TGTGCCAGCAGCCAACGATATGCGCAAGGGGTAGGCACTGAAGCTTTCTTT. This sequence encodes CASSQRYAQGVGTEAFF. Full variable domain (remainder filled in from reference TRBV14 and TRBJ1-1): EAGVTQFPSHSVIEKGQTVTLRCDPISGHDNLYWYRRVMGKEIKFLLHFVKESKQDESGMPNNRFLAERTGGTYSTLKVQPAELEDSGVYFCASSQRYAQGVGTEAFFGQGTRLTVV.

V and J are TRBV30 and TRBJ2-3; D gene unclear. The ends were cut back, 0 bases at V and 1 base at J, with 17 bases in the middle. CDR1 and CDR2 (germline): GTSNPN, SVGIG (reference sequence). CDR3 length: 17 amino acids. CDR3 in DNA: TGTGCCTGGAGTGTACGGGTTGTGAAACGGGGCACAGATACGCAGTATTTT. Protein product: CAWSVRVVKRGTDTQYF.

The V gene is TRBV7-9, the J gene TRBJ2-5; D possibly corresponds to TRBD2 (6 bases). The V gene's germline CDR1 is SEHNR and CDR2 FQNEAQ (reference sequence). Trimming took off 7 bases at V and 5 bases at J, with 14 bases between the two ends. The CDR3 contains 13 residues. CDR3 loop: CASTRDRAETQYF. As DNA, the CDR3 is TGTGCCAGCACGCGGGACCGGGCGGAGACCCAGTACTTC.

The chain combines TRBV7-2 with TRBJ2-7; TRBD2 agrees at 10 bases. With 1 base clipped from V and 5 bases from J, the junction kept 8 bases outside the gene matches. CDR1 and CDR2 from the germline V gene are SGHTA and FQGNSA. The CDR3 runs to 16 residues. In DNA form, the CDR3 reads TGTGCCAGCAGCTTAGGTAGAGCGGGGGGGCCCCACGAGCAGTACTTC. Its protein is CASSLGRAGGPHEQYF. Filled out from reference TRBV7-2 and TRBJ2-7, the complete variable domain reads GAGVSQSPSNKVTEKGKDVELRCDPISGHTALYWYRQSLGQGLEFLIYFQGNSAPDKSGLPSDRFSAERTGGSVSTLTIQRTQQEDSAVYLCASSLGRAGGPHEQYFGPGTRLTVT.

The chain couples TRBV6-5 to TRBJ2-5, with D tentatively TRBD1 (6 bases). The CDR3 spans 14 residues. Germline CDR1 and CDR2: MNHEY and SVGAGI. Trimming removed 6 bases at V and 4 bases at J, with 15 bases between. CDR3 protein: CASSPRVQGETQYF. Here the CDR3 DNA reads TGTGCCAGCAGCCCTCGAGTACAGGGAGAGACCCAGTACTTC.

The rearrangement uses TRBV7-9 and TRBJ1-3; D remains unclear. The CDR3 has 15 amino acids. Germline V gene data show CDR1 as SEHNR and CDR2 as FQNEAQ (reference sequence). The ends were cut back, 3 bases at V and 1 base at J, with 10 bases in the middle. Here the CDR3 DNA reads TGTGCCAGCAGCTTGAGAGGAGGGTCTGGAAACACCATATATTTT. Encoded protein: CASSLRGGSGNTIYF. Complete variable domain (other parts from reference TRBV7-9 and TRBJ1-3): DTGVSQNPRHKITKRGQNVTFRCDPISEHNRLYWYRQTLGQGPEFLTYFQNEAQLEKSRLLSDRFSAERPKGSFSTLEIQRTEQGDSAMYLCASSLRGGSGNTIYFGEGSWLTVV.

This sequence joins TRBV2 and TRBJ2-1; possibly TRBD2 for D (5 bases). Per the germline V gene, CDR1 is SNHLY and CDR2 is FYNNEI. The CDR3 has 11 residues. The V gene lost 5 bases and the J gene lost 10 bases, with 9 bases spanning the gap. The CDR3 protein is CASSFRGEQFF. CDR3 bases: TGTGCCAGCAGTTTTCGAGGGGAGCAGTTCTTC.

The rearrangement links TRBV6-6 to TRBJ2-1, with 8 bases that match TRBD1. Germline CDR1 is MNHNY and CDR2 is SVGAGI (reference sequence). J was trimmed by 0 bases and V by 4 bases; bases with no gene match: 2. The CDR3 runs to 15 residues. The CDR3 coding sequence is TGTGCCAGCAGTTCCGGGACAGGCTCCTACAATGAGCAGTTCTTC. Residues: CASSSGTGSYNEQFF.

The chain carries TRBV9 and TRBJ1-2; D is undetermined. The CDR3 extends over 14 amino acids. V lost 0 bases and J 5 bases, leaving 11 bases between the germline ends. Germline CDR1 and CDR2: SGDLS and YYNGEE. The CDR3 DNA reads as TGTGCCAGCAGCGTAGAACCAGTTACATATGGCTACACCTTC. Translating gives CASSVEPVTYGYTF.

The gene calls are TRBV5-1 and TRBJ1-2, with D tentatively TRBD1 (6 bases). Germline V lookup: CDR1 SGHRS, CDR2 YFSETQ. This CDR3 has 19 amino acids. The V and J ends lost 2 bases and 0 bases respectively, with 23 bases between them. CDR3 sequence (DNA): TGCGCCAGCAGCTTCGGACCCGGGGGCGCCTTCGGGGCTAACTATGGCTACACCTTC. Its translation is CASSFGPGGAFGANYGYTF.

The V and J genes are TRBV11-2 and TRBJ1-2; possible D gene TRBD1, 6 bases. Trimming removed 5 bases at V and 5 bases at J, with 18 bases between. The CDR3 spans 15 residues. Germline-derived CDR1 and CDR2 are SGHAT and FQNNGV. The CDR3 loop reads CASSPRPDSVYGYTF. DNA of the CDR3: TGTGCCAGCAGCCCTAGGCCGGACAGCGTTTATGGCTACACCTTC.

V usage is TRBV5-5 and J usage is TRBJ2-5, with D possibly being TRBD1 (6 bases). The CDR3 loop spans 13 amino acids. V lost 4 bases, J lost 5 bases, and 12 bases lay in between. Germline assignment: CDR1 SGHKS and CDR2 YYEKEE (reference sequence). The CDR3 is CASSTTGLETQYF. The DNA for the CDR3 is TGTGCCAGCAGCACTACAGGGTTGGAGACCCAGTACTTC.

This sequence joins TRBV5-1 and TRBJ2-7; 10 bases agree with TRBD1. The CDR3 runs 15 residues. With 4 bases clipped from V and 1 base from J, the junction kept 5 bases outside the gene matches. Germline CDR1 and CDR2: SGHRS and YFSETQ. In DNA form, the CDR3 reads TGCGCCAGCAGCCGGGGGACAGGGGAGTCCTACGAGCAGTACTTC. This gives the protein CASSRGTGESYEQYF. The full variable domain, rest sourced from reference TRBV5-1 and TRBJ2-7, is KAGVTQTPRYLIKTRGQQVTLSCSPISGHRSVSWYQQTPGQGLQFLFEYFSETQRNKGNFPGRFSGRQFSNSRSEMNVSTLELGDSALYLCASSRGTGESYEQYFGPGTRLTVT.

The chain combines TRBV18 with TRBJ2-5; 8 bases line up with TRBD2. From germline, CDR1 is KGHSH and CDR2 LQKENI. This CDR3 comprises 16 residues. V lost 0 bases and J lost 4; bases outside the gene matches: 7. As DNA, the CDR3 is TGTGCCAGCTCACCACCGACGGGAGGGATCTTAGAGACCCAGTACTTC. Protein: CASSPPTGGILETQYF.

This chain uses TRBV4-2 with TRBJ2-7; perhaps TRBD2 as D (5 bases). This CDR3 is built from 17 residues. Trimming pared 4 bases from V and 0 bases from J, leaving 19 bases between. Per germline, CDR1 LGHNA and CDR2 YNFKEQ. Here the CDR3 reads CASSREGTPESSYEQYF. In nucleotides, the CDR3 is TGTGCCAGCAGCCGAGAGGGCACGCCAGAAAGCTCCTACGAGCAGTACTTC.

The chain has TRBV7-8 and TRBJ1-1; D gene ambiguous. From germline, CDR1 is SGHVS and CDR2 FQNEAQ. There are 14 residues in the CDR3. V gave up 6 bases and J gave up 6 bases, with 17 bases separating them. The CDR3 DNA follows: TGTGCCAGCAGTCAAAACAGCCTTTTCTCTGAAGCTTTCTTT. Translating it yields CASSQNSLFSEAFF.

This sequence joins TRBV10-3 and TRBJ1-1; D is undetermined. From germline, CDR1 is ENHRY and CDR2 SYGVKD. Deletions cut 6 bases from V and 1 base from J, with 9 bases between. The CDR3 spans 13 residues. CDR3 sequence (DNA): TGTGCCATCAGGTGGCAGGAGAACACTGAAGCTTTCTTT. This sequence encodes CAIRWQENTEAFF.

For this clone: Other DNA sequences of this sample code for an identical CDR3. The gene calls are TRBV7-2 and TRBJ2-7; 9 nucleotides match TRBD2. CDR3 length: 14 amino acids. Losses at the gene ends were 4 bases for V and 1 base for J; bases not matched to a gene: 2. Germline V CDR1 and CDR2: SGHTA, FQGNSA. The CDR3 loop is CASSYSGSSYEQYF. CDR3 nucleotides: TGTGCCAGCAGCTATAGCGGGAGTTCCTACGAGCAGTACTTC.

The chain employs TRBV6-5 and TRBJ1-5; D is unresolved. Germline lookup yields CDR1 MNHEY and CDR2 SVGAGI. V lost 6 bases to trimming and J lost 5 bases, with 14 bases between them. The CDR3 loop spans 14 amino acids. The CDR3 loop is CASSRRPNDQPQHF. CDR3 DNA sequence: TGTGCCAGCAGCCGACGACCAAATGATCAGCCCCAGCATTTT.

This chain uses TRBV7-2 with TRBJ2-7; D perhaps matches TRBD2 (6 bases). Germline V CDR1 and CDR2: SGHTA, FQGNSA. Trimming took off 1 base at V and 2 bases at J, with 9 bases between the two ends. The CDR3 has 14 amino acids. Written as DNA, the CDR3 is TGTGCCAGCAGCTTAGACCCGGGAGCCTACGAGCAGTACTTC. It specifies CASSLDPGAYEQYF.

The V and J genes are TRBV28 and TRBJ1-5; tentatively, D is TRBD1 (5 bases). The CDR3 spans 15 residues. Germline CDR1 reads MDHEN; CDR2 reads SYDVKM. V lost 4 bases and J 7 bases, leaving 17 bases between the germline ends. Written as DNA, the CDR3 is TGTGCCAGCAGTTATCCCCAGGGTGATCTCCAGCCCCAGCATTTT. Protein: CASSYPQGDLQPQHF.

This rearrangement joins TRBV6-1 to TRBJ2-5; 9 nucleotides agree with TRBD1. Unmatched junction bases numbered 5, after V lost 4 bases and J lost 5 bases. The CDR3 extends over 14 amino acids. The germline gives CDR1 MNHNS, CDR2 SASEGT. CDR3 sequence reads: CASSVGQGVETQYF. CDR3 nucleotide sequence: TGTGCCAGCAGTGTGGGACAGGGAGTGGAGACCCAGTACTTC.

The V call is TRBV10-3, the J call TRBJ1-5; D is ambiguous. Between the trimmed V and J ends, which lost 3 bases and 5 bases, there was a span of 5 bases. Germline V gives CDR1 ENHRY, CDR2 SYGVKD. The CDR3 runs 12 residues. The chain's CDR3 is CAISELDQPQHF. CDR3 coding DNA: TGTGCCATCAGTGAACTGGATCAGCCCCAGCATTTT.

This chain links TRBV5-4 with TRBJ2-7; D is undetermined. Looked up from germline, CDR1 is SGHNT and CDR2 is YYREEE (reference sequence). The CDR3 sequence is 13 residues long. V was trimmed by 0 bases and J by 3 bases, leaving 7 bases between them. DNA for the CDR3: TGTGCCAGCAGCTTGGACAGCCTCTACGAGCAGTACTTC. Encoded protein: CASSLDSLYEQYF.